The 14 T cell receptor beta chains below were found in one sample sequenced in a study of PD-1 blockade in classical Hodgkin lymphoma. Repertoires were generated with immunoSEQ multiplex PCR, while TCRdb's copy carries only in-frame clones and drops some. Of tens of thousands of clones detected, 71% appear once; the ten largest clones hold 3% to 3.5%. All the patients suffered relapse after autologous stem cell transplantation, and brentuximab vedotin exposure differed. Specimen: peripheral blood mononuclear cells (PBMCs), collected before the second cycle of nivolumab. These TCRs come from a human donor with classical Hodgkin lymphoma.

The chain recombines TRBV7-8 with TRBJ2-1; no definite D call. With 2 bases removed from V and 2 bases from J, the gap between germline ends came to 13 bases. From germline, CDR1 is SGHVS and CDR2 FQNEAQ. The CDR3 has 16 residues. The CDR3 DNA sequence: TGTGCCAGCAGCTTAAATTGGGCAGACCCCTACAATGAGCAGTTCTTC. Amino acid sequence: CASSLNWADPYNEQFF.

This chain joins TRBV15 and TRBJ1-3, with D tentatively TRBD1 (5 bases). Germline CDR1 is LNHNV and CDR2 is YYDKDF (reference sequence). This CDR3 contains 16 residues. Trimming took 1 base from V and 0 from J, leaving 10 bases between them. CDR3 amino acids: CATSRATGASGNTIYF. CDR3 nucleotide sequence: TGTGCCACCAGCAGAGCAACAGGAGCCTCTGGAAACACCATATATTTT.

The chain uses TRBV2 and TRBJ2-5; possibly TRBD1 for D (5 bases). Germline assignment: CDR1 SNHLY and CDR2 FYNNEI. The V gene lost 8 bases and the J gene lost 5 bases, with 12 bases spanning the gap. This CDR3 is 12 amino acids long. CDR3 in amino acids: CASSTDGETQYF. Here the CDR3 DNA reads TGTGCCAGCTCGACAGATGGGGAGACCCAGTACTTC.

V gene TRBV9 combines with J gene TRBJ2-7; D assignment may be TRBD1 or TRBD2 (5 bases each). This CDR3 is 16 amino acids long. The V end was cut by 0 bases, the J end by 1 base, with 14 bases between. CDR1 SGDLS and CDR2 YYNGEE come from the germline V gene. In DNA form, the CDR3 reads TGTGCCAGCAGCGTAGGACAGTTAAGCGGTTCCTACGAGCAGTACTTC. Its translation: CASSVGQLSGSYEQYF.

The gene calls are TRBV6-1 and TRBJ1-2, with 7 bases fitting TRBD1. After removal of 6 bases from V and 9 bases from J, the junction contained 10 bases not matched to a gene. Germline CDR1 and CDR2: MNHNS and SASEGT. CDR3 length: 13 residues. The CDR3 protein is CASRDRVGQSYTF. As DNA, the CDR3 is TGTGCCAGCAGAGACAGGGTGGGTCAAAGCTACACCTTC.

The V and J genes are TRBV28 and TRBJ2-3; 10 nucleotides agree with TRBD2. This CDR3 comprises 19 residues. The germline V gene has CDR1 MDHEN and CDR2 SYDVKM. V was clipped by 1 base and J by 1 base; unmatched bases: 11. The CDR3 DNA follows: TGTGCCAGCAGTTTATTGGGAGCGGGGGGGCCGTCTCGCACAGATACGCAGTATTTT. Amino acid sequence: CASSLLGAGGPSRTDTQYF.

The V call is TRBV7-6, the J call TRBJ1-1; D gene ambiguous. The CDR3 runs to 12 residues. V was trimmed by 5 bases and J by 4 bases, leaving 8 bases between them. The germline V gene has CDR1 SGHVS and CDR2 FNYEAQ. CDR3 amino acids: CASSPRGTEAFF. The CDR3 DNA follows: TGTGCCAGCAGCCCCCGAGGCACTGAAGCTTTCTTT. The variable domain in full, completed from reference TRBV7-6 and TRBJ1-1, reads GAGVSQSPRYKVTKRGQDVALRCDPISGHVSLYWYRQALGQGPEFLTYFNYEAQQDKSGLPNDRFSAERPEGSISTLTIQRTEQRDSAMYRCASSPRGTEAFFGQGTRLTVV.

Of note for this clone: The germline gene is not matched at one end of the junction; a read error may be the cause. The rearrangement uses TRBV7-2 and TRBJ1-1; D is uncertain. The CDR3 spans 15 residues. The V gene's germline CDR1 is SGHTA and CDR2 FQGNSA. The CDR3 loop is CASSLAWGRHTEAFF. Written as DNA, the CDR3 is TGTGCCAGCAGCCTAGCGTGGGGTAGGCACACTGAAGCTTTCTTT. Full variable domain (remainder filled in from reference TRBV7-2 and TRBJ1-1): GAGVSQSPSNKVTEKGKDVELRCDPISGHTALYWYRQSLGQGLEFLIYFQGNSAPDKSGLPSDRFSAERTGGSVSTLTIQRTQQEDSAVYLCASSLAWGRHTEAFFGQGTRLTVV.

This clone was observed a handful of times. This sequence joins TRBV6-6 and TRBJ1-4; tentative D call: TRBD1 (5 bases). The CDR3 consists of 14 residues. The germline V gene encodes CDR1 MNHNY and CDR2 SVGAGI (reference sequence). V lost 5 bases, J lost 3 bases, and 10 bases lay in between. In DNA form, the CDR3 reads TGTGCCAGCAGTGACGACAGCCCTAATGAAAAACTGTTTTTT. Translation: CASSDDSPNEKLFF.

The chain employs TRBV6-5 and TRBJ2-7; D uncertain. Germline loops: CDR1 MNHEY, CDR2 SVGAGI. V was pared by 4 bases and J by 2 bases, with 9 bases between. The CDR3 loop spans 13 amino acids. CDR3 nucleotides: TGTGCCAGCAGTTCTCTCGGAGCCTACGAGCAGTACTTC. It specifies CASSSLGAYEQYF.

The V call is TRBV2, the J call TRBJ2-7; D may be TRBD1 (6 bases). The V gene's germline CDR1 is SNHLY and CDR2 FYNNEI. This CDR3 has 14 residues. Between the trimmed V and J ends, which lost 6 bases and 0 bases, there was a span of 12 bases. CDR3 DNA: TGTGCCAGCAGATGGACAGAGGCCTCCTACGAGCAGTACTTC. Its protein product is CASRWTEASYEQYF. Combining the CDR3 with reference TRBV2 and TRBJ2-7 gives the whole variable domain EPEVTQTPSHQVTQMGQEVILRCVPISNHLYFYWYRQILGQKVEFLVSFYNNEISEKSEIFDDQFSVERPDGSNFTLKIRSTKLEDSAMYFCASRWTEASYEQYFGPGTRLTVT.

A few counts support this clone. The chain couples TRBV5-1 to TRBJ2-7; TRBD2 might be the D (6 bases). CDR3 length equals 11 residues. The germline CDR1 and CDR2 sequences are SGHRS and YFSETQ. V was shortened by 4 bases and J by 7 bases, with 9 bases between the two germline ends. CDR3 nucleotides: TGCGCCAGCAGCCCGGGACTGGAGCAGTACTTC. Protein sequence: CASSPGLEQYF.

The chain links TRBV7-3 to TRBJ2-7; 10 bases line up with TRBD1. Germline V gene lookup returns CDR1 SGHTA and CDR2 FQGTGA. J lost 5 bases, V lost 5 bases, and 6 bases had no gene match. The CDR3 loop spans 14 amino acids. The CDR3 sequence is CASSPTGGRDEQYF. As DNA, the CDR3 is TGTGCCAGCAGCCCGACAGGGGGCAGGGACGAGCAGTACTTC.

J is TRBJ1-1 and V is TRBV19, with unresolved D. The ends were cut back, 3 bases at V and 0 bases at J, with 11 bases in the middle. This CDR3 comprises 15 residues. Germline lookup yields CDR1 LNHDA and CDR2 SQIVND (reference sequence). CDR3 in DNA: TGTGCCAGTAGTATCCGAGGAGTCGTGAACACTGAAGCTTTCTTT. Its translation is CASSIRGVVNTEAFF.